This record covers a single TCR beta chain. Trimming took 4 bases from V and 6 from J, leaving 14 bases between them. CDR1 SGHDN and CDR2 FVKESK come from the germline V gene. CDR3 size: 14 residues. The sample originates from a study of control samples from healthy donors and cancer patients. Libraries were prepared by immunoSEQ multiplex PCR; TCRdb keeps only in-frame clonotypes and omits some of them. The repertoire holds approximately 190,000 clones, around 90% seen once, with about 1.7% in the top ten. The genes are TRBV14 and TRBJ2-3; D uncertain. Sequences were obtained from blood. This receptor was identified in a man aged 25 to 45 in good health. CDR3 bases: TGTGCCAGCAGCCGACAAAGAAACCCGGATACGCAGTATTTT. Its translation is CASSRQRNPDTQYF. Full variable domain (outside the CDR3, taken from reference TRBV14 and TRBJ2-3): EAGVTQFPSHSVIEKGQTVTLRCDPISGHDNLYWYRRVMGKEIKFLLHFVKESKQDESGMPNNRFLAERTGGTYSTLKVQPAELEDSGVYFCASSRQRNPDTQYFGPGTRLTVL.